One sample yielded the 16 T cell receptor beta chains listed below, sequenced in a study of T cells in Graves' hyperthyroidism and ophthalmopathy (dated by TCRdb to 2018 to 2020). Library method: multiplex PCR. The sample was run on an Illumina HiSeq 2000. TCR beta CDR3 regions were amplified from RNA transcripts. The first round of RT-PCR for the TCR CDR3 was performed with the HTBI primer set and the Qiagen OneStep RT-PCR kit. The public reads were run again by TCRdb, first through fastp at Q25 and then through MiXCR, and only productive beta chains were kept. Rows with a matching CDR3 protein are joined into one entry that keeps the most common DNA and genes. The sample table lists roughly 500,000 distinct CDR3 sequences, 40% to 50% of them with a count of one. The ten largest make up about 45% of the sample. Material for sequencing was peripheral blood or thyroid tissue (not recorded which). These receptors originate from an adult woman with Graves' disease, either hyperthyroidism or ophthalmopathy (not recorded which).

This chain joins TRBV6-5 and TRBJ2-6; D is tentatively TRBD1 or TRBD2 (5 bases each). This CDR3 is 14 amino acids long. The ends were cut back, 6 bases at V and 9 bases at J, with 15 bases in the middle. In germline, CDR1 is MNHEY, CDR2 SVGAGI. The CDR3 DNA reads TGTGCCAGCAGACGGGGCGCAGGGTTCAACGTCCTGACTTTC. Amino acid sequence: CASRRGAGFNVLTF.

This clonotype showed up many times. V and J are TRBV29-1 and TRBJ2-6, with no clear D. CDR1 SQVTM and CDR2 ANQGSEA come from the germline V gene. The CDR3 length is 17 residues. V shed 2 bases and J shed 0 bases, with 14 bases lying between them. CDR3 amino acids: CSVERAEPVSGANVLTF. The CDR3 DNA sequence: TGCAGCGTTGAAAGGGCAGAACCTGTCTCTGGGGCCAACGTCCTGACTTTC. Combining the CDR3 with reference TRBV29-1 and TRBJ2-6 gives the whole variable domain SAVISQKPSRDICQRGTSLTIQCQVDSQVTMMFWYRQQPGQSLTLIATANQGSEATYESGFVIDKFPISRPNLTFSTLTVSNMSPEDSSIYLCSVERAEPVSGANVLTFGAGSRLTVL.

At least ten counts were recorded for this clonotype. The chain carries TRBV10-3 and TRBJ1-1, with D perhaps matching TRBD1 (6 bases). Germline CDR1 and CDR2: ENHRY and SYGVKD. V lost 10 bases and J lost 1, with 13 bases in between. The CDR3 sequence is 13 residues long. The CDR3 loop reads CATEGQKNTEAFF. The CDR3 DNA reads TGTGCCACGGAAGGACAGAAGAACACTGAAGCTTTCTTT.

This CDR3 reads CASSEISAVTSGYTF. The CDR3 DNA follows: TGTGCCAGCAGTGAGATTTCGGCAGTGACTTCGGGCTACACCTTC. This chain joins TRBV2 and TRBJ1-2; D call uncertain. Germline CDR1 reads SNHLY; CDR2 reads FYNNEI. This CDR3 contains 15 residues. Trimming left V 3 bases short and J 8 bases short, with 19 bases between. The full variable domain, completed using reference TRBV2 and TRBJ1-2, is EPEVTQTPSHQVTQMGQEVILRCVPISNHLYFYWYRQILGQKVEFLVSFYNNEISEKSEIFDDQFSVERPDGSNFTLKIRSTKLEDSAMYFCASSEISAVTSGYTFGSGTRLTVV.

CDR3 residues: CASRTGQGSVYEQYF. CDR3 nucleotide sequence: TGTGCCAGCAGAACGGGACAGGGGTCTGTCTACGAGCAGTACTTC. The chain is built from TRBV7-2 and TRBJ2-7; 10 bases map to TRBD1. Trimming removed 6 bases from V and 3 bases from J; junction bases left unmatched: 8. The CDR3 is 15 residues long. Looked up from germline, CDR1 is SGHTA and CDR2 is FQGNSA.

The chain employs TRBV2 and TRBJ2-2, with a possible D match to TRBD2 (5 bases). The CDR3 consists of 14 residues. Trimming cost V 5 bases and J 3 bases, with 10 bases left between them. CDR1 is SNHLY, CDR2 FYNNEI, per germline. CDR3 region: CASSSSGDTGELFF. In DNA form, the CDR3 reads TGTGCCAGCAGTTCGTCCGGGGACACCGGGGAGCTGTTTTTT.

This clonotype was counted ten times or more. The rearrangement uses TRBV19 and TRBJ2-7, with TRBD2 matching over 10 bases. CDR3 length equals 16 residues. Germline loops: CDR1 LNHDA, CDR2 SQIVND (reference sequence). V gave up 3 bases and J gave up 0 bases; unmatched junction bases: 5. CDR3 region: CASSIQASGSSYEQYF. The CDR3 bases are TGTGCCAGTAGTATCCAGGCTAGCGGGAGCTCCTACGAGCAGTACTTC.

This clonotype was detected ten times or more. V is TRBV28 and J is TRBJ1-5; TRBD1 agrees at 8 bases. This CDR3 spans 17 amino acids. CDR1 is MDHEN and CDR2 is SYDVKM in the germline V gene. The V gene end was trimmed by 5 bases and the J gene end by 7 bases; junction bases not matched to a gene: 16. In nucleotides, the CDR3 is TGTGCCAGCAGTGCATACAGGGGGAATACGGTGAAACAGCCCCAGCATTTT. Its protein product is CASSAYRGNTVKQPQHF.

The rearrangement uses TRBV7-3 and TRBJ1-1, with a possible D match to TRBD1 (6 bases). The V and J ends lost 6 bases and 3 bases respectively, with 11 bases between them. Germline values: CDR1 SGHTA, CDR2 FQGTGA. This CDR3 spans 13 amino acids. The CDR3 DNA follows: TGTGCCAGCAGTAAGGGGGGCGACACTGAAGCTTTCTTT. This translates into CASSKGGDTEAFF.

This clonotype appeared a single time. The rearrangement joins TRBV10-3 to TRBJ1-2; D remains unclear. In germline, CDR1 is ENHRY, CDR2 SYGVKD. The CDR3 totals 13 residues. V shed 8 bases and J shed 4 bases, with 14 bases lying between them. CDR3 sequence: CAIRESEVYGYTF. DNA of the CDR3: TGTGCCATCCGCGAGTCGGAGGTCTATGGCTACACCTTC.

There are many counts of this clonotype. The chain's CDR3 is CASSSSGGLGRKLFF. The CDR3 DNA reads TGTGCCAGCAGTTCTTCAGGGGGCCTGGGGAGGAAACTGTTTTTT. The genes are TRBV12-3 or TRBV12-4 and TRBJ1-4; 8 bases are a match to TRBD1. The trim removed 4 bases at V and 11 bases at J, leaving 12 bases unmatched. The CDR3 loop spans 15 amino acids.

J is TRBJ2-3 and V is TRBV7-9, with D perhaps TRBD1 (5 bases). The CDR3 is 13 residues long. The germline CDR1 and CDR2 sequences are SEHNR and FQNEAQ (reference sequence). Deletions cut 3 bases from V and 5 bases from J, with 9 bases between. The CDR3 region has the DNA TGTGCCAGCAGCTTCCGGCAGGGAGATACGCAGTATTTT. This sequence encodes CASSFRQGDTQYF.

The chain is built from TRBV20-1 and TRBJ1-2, with 8 positions matching TRBD1. Trimming removed 1 base from V and 8 bases from J; junction bases left unmatched: 12. Germline lookup yields CDR1 DFQATT and CDR2 SNEGSKA (reference sequence). The CDR3 runs to 15 residues. The DNA for the CDR3 is TGCAGTGCTAGAGTTCCCATTCCAGGGGGCCGGGGCTACACCTTC. It specifies CSARVPIPGGRGYTF.

This chain joins TRBV7-9 and TRBJ2-5; TRBD2 agrees at 8 bases. The germline V gene has CDR1 SEHNR and CDR2 FQNEAQ (reference sequence). The V gene end was trimmed by 2 bases and the J gene end by 5 bases; junction bases not matched to a gene: 10. CDR3 length: 16 amino acids. CDR3 loop: CASSLIGREGPETQYF. The CDR3 DNA reads as TGTGCCAGCAGCTTAATCGGCCGGGAGGGCCCGGAGACCCAGTACTTC.

The rearrangement links TRBV7-6 to TRBJ2-5; maybe TRBD2 (5 bases). CDR1 is SGHVS and CDR2 is FNYEAQ in the germline V gene. Trimming shortened V by 2 bases and J by 4 bases, and 11 bases separated the two germline ends. The CDR3 is 14 residues long. CDR3 nucleotides: TGTGCCAGCAGCTTAAGTACTAGTGGAGAGACCCAGTACTTC. This encodes CASSLSTSGETQYF.

A few counts support this clonotype. The chain links TRBV24-1 to TRBJ1-5; D remains ambiguous. The CDR3 loop spans 13 amino acids. The V end was cut by 1 base, the J end by 5 bases, with 5 bases between. CDR1 and CDR2 from the germline V gene are KGHDR and SFDVKD. CDR3 amino acids: CATSDLGHQPQHF. The CDR3 DNA is TGTGCCACCAGTGATTTAGGGCATCAGCCCCAGCATTTT.